These 4 T cell receptor beta chains originate from one sample sequenced in a study of ipilimumab plus nivolumab after autologous stem cell transplantation. Data came from immunoSEQ multiplex PCR; TCRdb stores just in-frame clones and leaves some out. The table has around 21,000 clones, 75% to 85% seen once; the top ten hold roughly a fifth. Sample: PBMCs, taken in a trial of ipilimumab plus nivolumab as post-transplant consolidation. Receptor source: a male donor with diffuse large B-cell lymphoma.

This chain links TRBV18 with TRBJ2-1; 7 nucleotides match TRBD2. The CDR3 covers 15 residues. The germline V gene has CDR1 KGHSH and CDR2 LQKENI. Trimming cost V 3 bases and J 8 bases; bases outside gene matches: 10. The CDR3 here is CASSPPQGGNDEQFF. DNA for the CDR3: TGTGCCAGCTCACCGCCTCAGGGAGGGAACGATGAGCAGTTCTTC.

V is TRBV11-2 and J is TRBJ1-1, with D possibly matching TRBD1 (6 bases). CDR1 is SGHAT and CDR2 is FQNNGV in the germline V gene. The CDR3 spans 16 residues. V lost 5 bases and J lost 0, with 16 bases in between. The CDR3 sequence: CASSLGGGAVNTEAFF. DNA of the CDR3: TGTGCCAGCAGCCTAGGCGGGGGGGCAGTGAACACTGAAGCTTTCTTT.

The V gene is TRBV11-2, the J gene TRBJ1-6; tentative D call: TRBD1 (5 bases). The CDR3 contains 15 residues. V gave up 2 bases and J gave up 7 bases, with 12 bases separating them. Germline V gives CDR1 SGHAT, CDR2 FQNNGV. The CDR3 DNA is TGTGCCAGCAGCTTATGGGGCAGAAGAAATTCACCCCTCCACTTT. Its protein product is CASSLWGRRNSPLHF.

The gene calls are TRBV30 and TRBJ1-1; the match to TRBD1 covers 8 bases. Germline values: CDR1 GTSNPN, CDR2 SVGIG (reference sequence). The CDR3 runs to 13 residues. V was pared by 2 bases and J by 5 bases, with 4 bases of the junction left unmatched. DNA for the CDR3: TGTGCCTGGAGTCGGAGACAGGGGACTGAAGCTTTCTTT. Translating it yields CAWSRRQGTEAFF. The whole variable domain, remainder taken from reference TRBV30 and TRBJ1-1, is SQTIHQWPATLVQPVGSPLSLECTVEGTSNPNLYWYRQAAGRGLQLLFYSVGIGQISSEVPQNLSASRPQDRQFILSSKKLLLSDSGFYLCAWSRRQGTEAFFGQGTRLTVV.